These 20 T cell receptor beta chains came from one sample sequenced in a study of vaccination effects on CD4 cells after COVID-19. For these TCRs, the target antigens are not known. Libraries were prepared by immunoSEQ multiplex PCR; TCRdb keeps only in-frame clonotypes and omits some of them. This table holds about 22,000 clones, roughly four fifths found once. Ahead of sequencing, the ViraFEST assay grew antigen-specific CD4+ T cells using viral peptide pools. CD4+ T cell isolation took place after nine to eleven days of culture. Testing of the vaccine recipients showed negative nucleocapsid antibodies and no prior SARS-CoV-2 infection. Material: CD4+ T cells from PBMCs cultured with HCoV-NL63 spike peptides, obtained before COVID-19 vaccination. The receptors stem from a human donor who received a COVID-19 vaccine.

The chain links TRBV3-1 (or the pseudogene TRBV3-2) to TRBJ1-4, with D perhaps matching TRBD1 (5 bases). Germline CDR1 and CDR2: LGHDT and YNNKEL (reference sequence). This CDR3 region has 17 residues. The ends were cut back, 0 bases at V and 8 bases at J, with 19 bases in the middle. In DNA form, the CDR3 reads TGTGCCAGCAGCCAAGATCCGCCCAGGGTTCTGGCGGAAAAACTGTTTTTT. Its translation is CASSQDPPRVLAEKLFF.

The J gene is TRBJ2-5, the V gene TRBV14; unclear D gene. There are 14 residues in the CDR3. The V and J ends lost 0 bases and 7 bases respectively, with 12 bases between them. Germline CDR1 reads SGHDN; CDR2 reads FVKESK. In DNA form, the CDR3 reads TGTGCCAGCAGCCAAGACAAGGATCTTCGGACCCAGTACTTC. Encoded protein: CASSQDKDLRTQYF.

This clone was seen a few times. The V and J genes are TRBV7-9 and TRBJ1-1, with D perhaps matching TRBD1 (5 bases). Trimming pared 3 bases from V and 6 bases from J, leaving 11 bases between. The CDR3 length is 13 residues. The germline gives CDR1 SEHNR, CDR2 FQNEAQ (reference sequence). The CDR3 reads CASSFIQAPEAFF. For the CDR3, the DNA is TGTGCCAGCAGCTTTATACAGGCACCTGAAGCTTTCTTT.

A single count supports this clone. The rearrangement joins TRBV28 to TRBJ2-5; D tentatively fits TRBD1 or TRBD2 (5 bases each). Germline CDR1 and CDR2: MDHEN and SYDVKM. Trimming stripped 4 bases from V and 4 bases from J, with 10 bases between. The CDR3 is 13 amino acids. The CDR3: CASSSGTGETQYF. The CDR3 DNA follows: TGTGCCAGCAGTTCTGGGACCGGAGAGACCCAGTACTTC.

The chain's CDR3 is CAISDVRQGPYEQYF. Here the CDR3 DNA reads TGTGCCATCAGTGACGTAAGACAGGGGCCTTACGAGCAGTACTTC. V is TRBV10-3 and J is TRBJ2-7; 8 bases match TRBD1. The CDR3 loop spans 15 amino acids. Per germline, CDR1 ENHRY and CDR2 SYGVKD. The junction had 8 bases not matched to a gene; V was cut back by 3 bases and J by 4 bases.

The chain links TRBV7-8 to TRBJ1-1; D unresolved. The CDR3 extends over 16 amino acids. Trimming removed 3 bases at V and 0 bases at J, with 14 bases between. Looked up from germline, CDR1 is SGHVS and CDR2 is FQNEAQ. DNA of the CDR3: TGTGCCAGCAGCTTCGCGGATTTACTCATGAACACTGAAGCTTTCTTT. Amino acid sequence: CASSFADLLMNTEAFF.

In regard to this clone: Likely a read error: the CDR3 ends without its conserved phenylalanine or tryptophan. No DNA is shown, since the ends of the CDR3 on it are uncertain; the CDR3 is the one TCRdb lists. The V and J genes are TRBV7-4 and TRBJ1-2; the D call in the table, TRBD1, was not verified against the DNA. Germline CDR1 and CDR2: SGHVT and SQSDAQ. The CDR3 numbers 12 amino acids, ends counted. CDR3 loop: CASSPRTGGATT.

This chain's CDR3 is CASSQESGATYNEQFF. The CDR3 DNA is TGTGCCAGCAGCCAAGAAAGCGGGGCCACCTACAATGAGCAGTTCTTC. The rearrangement links TRBV4-2 to TRBJ2-1; 7 bases are a match to TRBD2. CDR3 length: 16 amino acids. Looked up from germline, CDR1 is LGHNA and CDR2 is YNFKEQ. The ends lost 0 bases at V and 2 bases at J; junction bases unmatched: 4.

This clone occurred once. The genes are TRBV6-5 and TRBJ1-1; D remains unclear. V lost 7 bases, J lost 0 bases, and 9 bases lay in between. In germline, CDR1 is MNHEY, CDR2 SVGAGI. The CDR3 runs to 13 residues. CDR3 loop: CASMELMNTEAFF. CDR3 bases: TGTGCCAGCATGGAGCTCATGAACACTGAAGCTTTCTTT.

In DNA form, the CDR3 reads TGCGCCAGCAGCTGGGGACAACCGGGGGGAGCTTTCTTT. This gives the protein CASSWGQPGGAFF. The chain links TRBV5-1 to TRBJ1-1; possible D gene TRBD1, 6 bases. This CDR3 has 13 amino acids. V was cut by 3 bases and J by 10 bases, with 16 bases left in between. The V gene's germline CDR1 is SGHRS and CDR2 YFSETQ.

The chain recombines TRBV2 with TRBJ2-7; TRBD2 aligns across 9 bases. The CDR3 has 14 amino acids. Looked up from germline, CDR1 is SNHLY and CDR2 is FYNNEI. Trimming removed 7 bases from V and 0 bases from J; junction bases left unmatched: 4. CDR3 in amino acids: CASKGSGGSYEQYF. The CDR3 region has the DNA TGTGCCAGCAAGGGTAGCGGGGGCTCCTACGAGCAGTACTTC.

The V and J genes are TRBV28 and TRBJ1-2; TRBD1 is a possible D gene (5 bases). V lost 6 bases and J 4 bases, leaving 12 bases between the germline ends. Germline assignment: CDR1 MDHEN and CDR2 SYDVKM. This CDR3 is built from 13 residues. CDR3 region: CASSNTGFYGYTF. CDR3 sequence (DNA): TGTGCCAGCAGCAATACAGGATTCTATGGCTACACCTTC.

V is TRBV7-2 and J is TRBJ1-3; D is unclear. V lost 0 bases to trimming and J lost 0 bases, with 9 bases between them. Germline V lookup: CDR1 SGHTA, CDR2 FQGNSA. The CDR3 runs to 16 residues. CDR3 in DNA: TGTGCCAGCAGCTTAGCACAGTGGGACTCTGGAAACACCATATATTTT. This codes for CASSLAQWDSGNTIYF.

This chain connects TRBV5-1 to TRBJ1-1, with 9 nucleotides matching TRBD1. CDR3 length equals 16 residues. CDR1 is SGHRS and CDR2 is YFSETQ in the germline V gene. With V trimmed by 4 bases and J by 1 base, 8 bases remained unmatched. The CDR3 nucleotides are TGCGCCAGCAGCCGTCTCACAGGGGGCGCGAACACTGAAGCTTTCTTT. Its protein product is CASSRLTGGANTEAFF.

The chain combines TRBV28 with TRBJ1-1; perhaps TRBD1 as D (5 bases). Per germline, CDR1 MDHEN and CDR2 SYDVKM. V shed 0 bases and J shed 11 bases, with 13 bases lying between them. This CDR3 comprises 13 residues. CDR3 in amino acids: CASSLWGRGEAFF. The DNA for the CDR3 is TGTGCCAGCAGTTTATGGGGTAGGGGTGAGGCTTTCTTT.

The genes are TRBV3-1 (or the pseudogene TRBV3-2) and TRBJ1-5; tentatively, D is TRBD1 (5 bases). This CDR3 is built from 14 residues. V was cut by 4 bases and J by 0 bases, with 7 bases left in between. From germline, CDR1 is LGHDT and CDR2 YNNKEL (reference sequence). This CDR3 reads CASSLGTSNQPQHF. The CDR3 bases are TGTGCCAGCAGCCTGGGGACTAGCAATCAGCCCCAGCATTTT.

The genes are TRBV7-3 and TRBJ2-3; D is possibly TRBD2 (7 bases). V lost 1 base, J lost 2 bases, and 13 bases lay in between. The CDR3 is 16 residues long. Germline V gives CDR1 SGHTA, CDR2 FQGTGA. The CDR3 DNA follows: TGTGCCAGCAGCTTAAATCCGGGGGGCAACACAGATACGCAGTATTTT. This encodes CASSLNPGGNTDTQYF.

The rearrangement links TRBV9 to TRBJ1-4, with 9 nucleotides matching TRBD1. The CDR3 is 14 amino acids. From germline, CDR1 is SGDLS and CDR2 YYNGEE. V was pared by 2 bases and J by 6 bases, with 2 bases of the junction left unmatched. CDR3 protein: CASSVRDRDEKLFF. The CDR3 nucleotides read TGTGCCAGCAGCGTCCGGGACAGGGATGAAAAACTGTTTTTT.

The V call is TRBV11-1, the J call TRBJ2-6; D may be TRBD2 (6 bases). The CDR3 loop spans 16 amino acids. V was shortened by 5 bases and J by 0 bases, with 11 bases between the two germline ends. CDR1 is SGHAT and CDR2 is FQDESV in the germline V gene (reference sequence). CDR3 region: CASSKGLLSGANVLTF. In nucleotides, the CDR3 is TGTGCCAGCAGCAAGGGACTGCTCTCTGGGGCCAACGTCCTGACTTTC.

V and J are TRBV5-6 and TRBJ1-1; 7 nucleotides line up with TRBD1. Germline-derived CDR1 and CDR2 are SGHDT and YYEEEE. V shed 4 bases, J shed 1 base, and the junction held 4 bases outside the gene matches. The CDR3 sequence is 14 residues long. CDR3 in amino acids: CASSPRDRNTEAFF. In DNA, the CDR3 is TGTGCCAGCAGCCCCCGGGACAGGAACACTGAAGCTTTCTTT.